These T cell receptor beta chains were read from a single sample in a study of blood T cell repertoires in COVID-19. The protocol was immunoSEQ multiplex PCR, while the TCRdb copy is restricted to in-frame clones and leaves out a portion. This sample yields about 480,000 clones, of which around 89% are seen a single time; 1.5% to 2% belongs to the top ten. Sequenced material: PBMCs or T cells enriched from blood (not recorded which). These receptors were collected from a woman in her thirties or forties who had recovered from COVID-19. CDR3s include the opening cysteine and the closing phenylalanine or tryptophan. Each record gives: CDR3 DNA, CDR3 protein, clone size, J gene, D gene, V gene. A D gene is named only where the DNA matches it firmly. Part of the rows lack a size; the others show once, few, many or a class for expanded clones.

TGTGCCAGTAGTACCGCAGGTTCTCGTTGGGAGGGCACAGATACGCAGTATTTT	CASSTAGSRWEGTDTQYF	-	TRBJ2-3	-	TRBV19
TGTGCCAGTAGTTTGACTGCCACCTACAATGAGCAGTTCTTC	CASSLTATYNEQFF	-	TRBJ2-1	-	TRBV19
TGTGCCAGCAGCCGGTCTCCGCGGCGCGATGAGCAGTTCTTC	CASSRSPRRDEQFF	-	TRBJ2-1	-	TRBV3-1/TRBV3-2
TGTGCCAGCAGCTCCACCCAGGGTTACAATCAGCCCCAGCATTTT	CASSSTQGYNQPQHF	-	TRBJ1-5	-	TRBV7-2
TGCGCCAGCAGCTTTGGCGGGAAGGACAATGAGCAGTTCTTC	CASSFGGKDNEQFF	once	TRBJ2-1	-	TRBV5-1
TGCGCCAGCAGCTTGCTTAGCCCTAGAGGATCAGATACGCAGTATTTT	CASSLLSPRGSDTQYF	once	TRBJ2-3	-	TRBV5-1
TGTGCCAGCAGCTTAGGGGACAGGGGGTCTAAAGCTTTCTTT	CASSLGDRGSKAFF	-	TRBJ1-1	TRBD1	TRBV7-2
TGCGCCAGCAGTGACTTGCGGGAGATAGAGACCCAGTACTTC	CASSDLREIETQYF	-	TRBJ2-5	TRBD2	TRBV10-1
TGTGCCAGCAGCTGGGGTGGGACAAGCACCGGGGAGCTGTTTTTT	CASSWGGTSTGELFF	-	TRBJ2-2	-	TRBV5-4
TGTGCCAGCTCACAGGGACAGACAACTAATGAAAAACTGTTTTTT	CASSQGQTTNEKLFF	-	TRBJ1-4	TRBD1	TRBV18
TGTGCCAGCAGGGCGACAGCTGAAGCTTTCTTT	CASRATAEAFF	-	TRBJ1-1	-	TRBV6-5
TGTGCCAGCAGGACCCCCGGCGGGACAGGGGGGGGAGGTACTGAAGCTTTCTTT	CASRTPGGTGGGGTEAFF	once	TRBJ1-1	TRBD1	TRBV27
TGCGCCAGCAGCCCAGGACAGGAGAACACTGAAGCTTTCTTT	CASSPGQENTEAFF	-	TRBJ1-1	TRBD1	TRBV5-1
TGTGCCAGCAGCTCTAGAGGGGGTCCTGAGAGTAATGAAAAACTGTTTTTT	CASSSRGGPESNEKLFF	-	TRBJ1-4	-	TRBV7-8
TGTGCCACCAGTGCTCTGACAGGAAACACTGAAGCTTTCTTT	CATSALTGNTEAFF	-	TRBJ1-1	-	TRBV24-1
TGTGCCAGTAGTGCCCCACAGGCTTCTATCTATGGCTACACCTTC	CASSAPQASIYGYTF	-	TRBJ1-2	-	TRBV19
TGTGCCAGCAGCTTATACTCGCTGGGCGCGGGCTCCTATAATTCACCCCTCCACTTT	CASSLYSLGAGSYNSPLHF	-	TRBJ1-6	-	TRBV7-2
TGTGCCAGCAGGGTAGACTACAGGGAAAATCAGCCCCAGCATTTT	CASRVDYRENQPQHF	-	TRBJ1-5	-	TRBV2
TGCAGCGTTGTTGGGGCAAATAGGAACACTGAAGCTTTCTTT	CSVVGANRNTEAFF	once	TRBJ1-1	-	TRBV29-1
TGCGCCAGCAGCTTTTTTCTTGGTGTAGGAGCAACTAATGAAAAACTGTTTTTT	CASSFFLGVGATNEKLFF	few	TRBJ1-4	-	TRBV5-1
TGTGCCAGCAACCTAGGGGGGGGCGCAGGCTACACCTTC	CASNLGGGAGYTF	-	TRBJ1-2	-	TRBV12-3/TRBV12-4
TGTGCCAGCAGCGTAGGTGGGGCTAGCGGGAGTATCCGGGAGCTGTTTTTT	CASSVGGASGSIRELFF	-	TRBJ2-2	TRBD2	TRBV9
TGTGCCAGCAGCCATTCTTGGGGCTCGAACACTGAAGCTTTCTTT	CASSHSWGSNTEAFF	-	TRBJ1-1	-	TRBV14
TGTGCCAGTAGTGCTACCTTCTCTGGAAACACCATATATTTT	CASSATFSGNTIYF	-	TRBJ1-3	-	TRBV19
TGTGCCAGCAGCTTATCCAGGGTACGACGCACTGAAGCTTTCTTT	CASSLSRVRRTEAFF	-	TRBJ1-1	-	TRBV11-2
TGTGCCAGCGCTCTGGGGGCAGGGGTCGAGACCCAGTACTTC	CASALGAGVETQYF	-	TRBJ2-5	-	TRBV2
TGTGCCAGCACCCTACAGGGGATTGCTACTAATGAAAAACTGTTTTTT	CASTLQGIATNEKLFF	-	TRBJ1-4	TRBD1	TRBV28
TGTGCCAGCAGCCCAGATTCCCGACTAGCCAAAAACATTCAGTACTTC	CASSPDSRLAKNIQYF	-	TRBJ2-4	-	TRBV11-2
TGTGCCAGCAGTTACACCGGACAGGGAAGGACTGAAGCTTTCTTT	CASSYTGQGRTEAFF	-	TRBJ1-1	TRBD1	TRBV6-5
TGCAGCGTTGAATCGCGGGGGGGGTCCACAGATACGCAGTATTTT	CSVESRGGSTDTQYF	-	TRBJ2-3	TRBD2	TRBV29-1
TGTGCCAGCAGCTTAATGGGGGAGGGTAATTCACCCCTCCACTTT	CASSLMGEGNSPLHF	-	TRBJ1-6	-	TRBV11-2
TGTGCCAGCAGTCATTCCTACGAGCAGTACTTC	CASSHSYEQYF	-	TRBJ2-7	-	TRBV3-1/TRBV3-2
TGTGCCAGCAGCCCTTTACGGGGAGTAGAAGCCAGTCAGCCCCAGCATTTT	CASSPLRGVEASQPQHF	-	TRBJ1-5	-	TRBV27
TGTGCCAGTGGGGGTTCCAGGACAGACAATCAGCCCCAGCATTTT	CASGGSRTDNQPQHF	-	TRBJ1-5	-	TRBV19
TGTGCCAGCAGCCCTGGGACAGGCGGGGTTTTGGAAAAACTGTTTTTT	CASSPGTGGVLEKLFF	-	TRBJ1-4	TRBD1	TRBV7-9
TGTGCCAGCTACCGGCGGGAGGGCCCTGGCACCGGGGAGCTGTTTTTT	CASYRREGPGTGELFF	-	TRBJ2-2	TRBD2	TRBV19
TGTGCCACCAGCAGAGAAGGGACTACCTACAATGAGCAGTTCTTC	CATSREGTTYNEQFF	-	TRBJ2-1	TRBD2	TRBV15
TGTGCCAGTAGTATAACGACAGGGGGCCCCTACGAGCAGTACTTC	CASSITTGGPYEQYF	once	TRBJ2-7	TRBD1	TRBV19
TGTGCCAGCAGCTTAGATAGAATCGGTGAGCAGTTCTTC	CASSLDRIGEQFF	-	TRBJ2-1	-	TRBV7-2
TGTGCCAGTAGTCTTAGCTCTGGGGCCAACGTCCTGACTTTC	CASSLSSGANVLTF	-	TRBJ2-6	-	TRBV19